This T cell receptor beta chain was recovered during a study of blood T cell repertoires in COVID-19. The overall study: Donors in the United States, Italy and Spain gave samples during acute or convalescent COVID-19.

The table lists this clone with a count of one. Authors' methods: The authors estimated nucleated cell counts from reference gene primer amplification. Method: immunoSEQ multiplex PCR; TCRdb's copy keeps in-frame clones and lacks some. D and trimming come from the DNA, and the V and J calls and clone size come from that table. The data hold about 150,000 clones, with roughly three quarters observed a single time. The CDR3 is 14 residues long. From germline, CDR1 is SGHDT and CDR2 YYEEEE. V was trimmed by 4 bases and J by 4 bases, leaving 13 bases between them. Material: peripheral blood. The chain carries TRBV5-6 and TRBJ2-3; TRBD2 is a possible D gene (7 bases). The TCR originated in a man aged 60 to 69 with acute or convalescent COVID-19. The CDR3 spells CASSVWGGPDTQYF. CDR3 DNA: TGTGCCAGCAGCGTATGGGGGGGGCCAGATACGCAGTATTTT.